The clone carrying this TCR beta chain was observed a few times. J was trimmed by 11 bases and V by 0 bases; bases with no gene match: 17. There are 17 residues in the CDR3. Per the germline V gene, CDR1 is MGHRA and CDR2 is YSYEKL. Per the study methods: How many nucleated cells were present was estimated from reference gene primer amplification. This table comes from immunoSEQ multiplex PCR, and its TCRdb copy is limited to in-frame clones, with some not included. V and J calls and clone size come straight from that table; D and trimming were deduced from the DNA. The sample lists about 49,000 clones; 82% were seen once. These data are taken from a study of blood T cell repertoires in COVID-19.

Sequencing input: peripheral blood. This chain uses TRBV4-1 with TRBJ1-1, with 8 nucleotides matching TRBD1. This TCR was recovered from a woman in her fifties or sixties with acute or convalescent COVID-19. The CDR3: CASSQDSKVQGAGGAFF. The CDR3 coding sequence is TGCGCCAGCAGCCAAGATTCGAAAGTCCAGGGGGCGGGTGGGGCTTTCTTT.